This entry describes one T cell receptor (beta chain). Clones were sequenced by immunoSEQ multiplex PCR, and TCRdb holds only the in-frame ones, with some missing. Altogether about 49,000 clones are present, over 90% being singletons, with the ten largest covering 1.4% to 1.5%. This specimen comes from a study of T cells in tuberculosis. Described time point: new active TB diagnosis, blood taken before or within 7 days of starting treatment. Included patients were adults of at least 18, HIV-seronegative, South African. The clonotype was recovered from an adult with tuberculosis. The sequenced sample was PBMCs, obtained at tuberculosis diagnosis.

The CDR3 nucleotides read TGTGCCAGCAGCTTGCAGGGACTAGCGGGAGGGGCAGATACGCAGTATTTT. This codes for CASSLQGLAGGADTQYF. The chain couples TRBV5-6 to TRBJ2-3, with 16 positions matching TRBD2. The CDR3 consists of 17 residues. Per the germline V gene, CDR1 is SGHDT and CDR2 is YYEEEE. With V trimmed by 1 base and J by 4 bases, 3 bases remained unmatched.